A single sample is the source of the 12 T cell receptor beta chains below, sequenced in a study of shared clonotypes between healthy human individuals. The naive CD8 population came from CD45RO-negative cells selected for CCR7, without terminally differentiated effector memory CD45RA+ cells. Data came from immunoSEQ multiplex PCR; TCRdb stores just in-frame clones and leaves some out. The profile covers about 820,000 clones, with 92% appearing a single time and nearly 25% taken by the ten largest. What was sequenced was naive CD8+ T cells sorted from blood. The receptors were gathered from a man in his thirties or forties in good health.

The chain recombines TRBV6-1 with TRBJ2-2, with no clear D. The germline V gene has CDR1 MNHNS and CDR2 SASEGT. CDR3 length: 16 amino acids. V lost 1 base to trimming and J lost 4 bases, with 13 bases between them. Written as DNA, the CDR3 is TGTGCCAGCAGTGAAGTGGTCCAGCTCACCACCGGGGAGCTGTTTTTT. It is translated as CASSEVVQLTTGELFF.

This chain connects TRBV20-1 to TRBJ2-7; 7 positions agree with TRBD2. CDR3 length equals 11 residues. V shed 3 bases, J shed 7 bases, and the junction held 3 bases outside the gene matches. Germline CDR1 and CDR2: DFQATT and SNEGSKA (reference sequence). CDR3 loop: CSASTSDEQYF. The CDR3 coding sequence is TGCAGTGCTAGCACTAGCGATGAGCAGTACTTC.

The chain uses TRBV19 and TRBJ2-7; D possibly corresponds to TRBD2 (6 bases). CDR1 is LNHDA and CDR2 is SQIVND in the germline V gene (reference sequence). The CDR3 has 13 amino acids. Trimming stripped 5 bases from V and 4 bases from J, with 12 bases between. DNA of the CDR3: TGTGCCAGTAGTGCGGCTAGCGTATACGAGCAGTACTTC. It codes for CASSAASVYEQYF.

The V and J genes are TRBV19 and TRBJ2-1, with D unresolved. V shed 8 bases and J shed 10 bases, with 12 bases lying between them. Germline lookup yields CDR1 LNHDA and CDR2 SQIVND (reference sequence). The CDR3 has 11 residues. The CDR3 nucleotides read TGTGCCAGTTCCGACGGATTCGAGCAGTTCTTC. Residues: CASSDGFEQFF.

DNA of the CDR3: TGTGCCAGTAGTATAGCACAGGGGGCGTTGAATGAGCAGTTCTTC. Its protein is CASSIAQGALNEQFF. The V call is TRBV19, the J call TRBJ2-1; TRBD1 matches at 9 bases. The CDR3 is made up of 15 amino acids. The germline CDR1 and CDR2 sequences are LNHDA and SQIVND (reference sequence). The trim removed 1 base at V and 7 bases at J, leaving 5 bases unmatched.

This chain uses TRBV27 with TRBJ1-5; a weak D match, TRBD1 (5 bases). Per the germline V gene, CDR1 is MNHEY and CDR2 is SMNVEV (reference sequence). V was pared by 10 bases and J by 5 bases, with 9 bases between. The CDR3 covers 11 residues. This CDR3 is CATGEYQPQHF. CDR3 sequence (DNA): TGTGCCACGGGGGAGTATCAGCCCCAGCATTTT.

The chain links TRBV19 to TRBJ2-7; 7 nucleotides line up with TRBD1. V lost 6 bases and J lost 3; bases outside the gene matches: 11. Germline CDR1 reads LNHDA; CDR2 reads SQIVND (reference sequence). The CDR3 is 15 amino acids. The DNA of the CDR3 is TGTGCCAGTAGCCTCGACGGACAGGCATTCTACGAGCAGTACTTC. Residues: CASSLDGQAFYEQYF.

The chain recombines TRBV5-8 with TRBJ2-5, with 8 bases aligning to TRBD1. V was pared by 4 bases and J by 4 bases, with 6 bases of the junction left unmatched. Germline-derived CDR1 and CDR2 are SGHTS and YDEGEE. The CDR3 spans 14 residues. The CDR3 loop is CASSLGQGVETQYF. The CDR3 region has the DNA TGTGCCAGCAGCCTTGGACAGGGAGTAGAGACCCAGTACTTC.

The chain employs TRBV11-3 and TRBJ2-7; perhaps TRBD1 as D (6 bases). The V gene's germline CDR1 is SGHNT and CDR2 YENEEA. The length of the CDR3 is 15 residues. V was cut by 5 bases and J by 0 bases, with 14 bases left in between. Written as DNA, the CDR3 is TGTGCCAGCAGCGAAAATTGGGGGCCCTCCTACGAGCAGTACTTC. Amino acid sequence: CASSENWGPSYEQYF.

This chain joins TRBV5-8 and TRBJ1-4; D ambiguous. The ends were cut back, 2 bases at V and 11 bases at J, with 13 bases in the middle. Per the germline V gene, CDR1 is SGHTS and CDR2 is YDEGEE. The CDR3 consists of 13 residues. CDR3 in DNA: TGTGCCAGCAGCTTTTCAATGGCCATCAAACTGTTTTTT. Amino acids: CASSFSMAIKLFF.

This chain joins TRBV6-1 and TRBJ2-7; D possibly corresponds to TRBD1 (6 bases). The CDR3 totals 13 residues. The germline gives CDR1 MNHNS, CDR2 SASEGT. With 10 bases removed from V and 4 bases from J, the gap between germline ends came to 17 bases. The CDR3 region is CAISRGNFYEQYF. The CDR3 DNA is TGTGCCATCTCGAGGGGGAACTTTTACGAGCAGTACTTC.

This chain joins TRBV7-9 and TRBJ2-4, with 12 bases lining up with TRBD2. The length of the CDR3 is 16 residues. Germline V lookup: CDR1 SEHNR, CDR2 FQNEAQ (reference sequence). With V trimmed by 3 bases and J by 8 bases, 8 bases remained unmatched. The CDR3 protein is CASSLTSGSGSDIQYF. The CDR3 DNA is TGTGCCAGCAGCTTGACTAGCGGGAGCGGTAGTGACATTCAGTACTTC.